This TCR beta chain originates from a study of early T cells in non-severe SARS-CoV-2 infection. Study overall: It was bulk RNA from unsorted whole blood that was sequenced, and the chains were unpaired.

V lost 6 bases to trimming and J lost 3 bases, with 12 bases between them. Germline V gene sequence: CDR1 SQVTM, CDR2 ANQGSEA. The CDR3 totals 13 residues. Study observations and caveats: Missing private and CD4 specificities, VDJdb matching favored anti-spike CD8 responses.

This clonotype was found many times. Its antigen is unknown. Individual cDNA molecules were tagged with unique molecular identifiers, the study reported. Using its own MiXCR run on the 5' RACE reads, TCRdb lists one record per CDR3 protein. The table has 15,000 to 20,000 distinct CDR3 sequences, more than 5% seen once; the top ten hold about 6.3%. This chain connects TRBV29-1 to TRBJ1-5; D is perhaps TRBD1 (6 bases). Sequencing was done on a sample of whole blood. This clonotype was obtained from an adult who was a healthcare worker with PCR-confirmed SARS-CoV-2 infection or an uninfected control (not recorded which). The CDR3 protein is CSVATGLNQPQHF. CDR3 sequence (DNA): TGCAGCGTCGCCACAGGGCTCAATCAGCCCCAGCATTTT.